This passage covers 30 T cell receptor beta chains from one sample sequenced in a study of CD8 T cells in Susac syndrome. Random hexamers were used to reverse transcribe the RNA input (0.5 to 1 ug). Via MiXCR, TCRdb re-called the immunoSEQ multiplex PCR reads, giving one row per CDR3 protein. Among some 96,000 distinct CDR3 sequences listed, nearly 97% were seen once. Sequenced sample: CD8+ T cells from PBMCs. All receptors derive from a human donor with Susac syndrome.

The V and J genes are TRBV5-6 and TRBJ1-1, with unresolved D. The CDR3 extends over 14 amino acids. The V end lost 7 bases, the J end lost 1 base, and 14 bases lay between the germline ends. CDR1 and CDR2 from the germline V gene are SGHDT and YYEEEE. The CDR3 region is CASGKGSGNTEAFF. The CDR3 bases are TGTGCCAGCGGAAAGGGTTCCGGGAACACTGAAGCTTTCTTT.

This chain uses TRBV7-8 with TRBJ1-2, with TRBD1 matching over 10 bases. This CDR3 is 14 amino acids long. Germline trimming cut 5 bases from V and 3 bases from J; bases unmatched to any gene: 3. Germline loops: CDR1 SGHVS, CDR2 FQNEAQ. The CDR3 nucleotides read TGTGCCAGCAGCCCGGGACAGGGGTACTATGGCTACACCTTC. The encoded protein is CASSPGQGYYGYTF.

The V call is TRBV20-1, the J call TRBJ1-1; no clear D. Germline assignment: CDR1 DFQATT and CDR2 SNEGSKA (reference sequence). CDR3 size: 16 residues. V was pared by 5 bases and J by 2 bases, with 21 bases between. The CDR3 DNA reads TGCAGTGCTCCAACCCGGGTGTCTACCGGCAACACTGAAGCTTTCTTT. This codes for CSAPTRVSTGNTEAFF.

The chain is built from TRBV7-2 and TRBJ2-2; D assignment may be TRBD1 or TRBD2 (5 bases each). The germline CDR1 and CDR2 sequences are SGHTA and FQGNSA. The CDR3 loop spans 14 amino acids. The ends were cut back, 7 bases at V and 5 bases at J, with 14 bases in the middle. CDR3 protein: CASNLRGDTGELFF. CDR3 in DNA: TGTGCCAGCAACCTTAGAGGGGATACCGGGGAGCTGTTTTTT.

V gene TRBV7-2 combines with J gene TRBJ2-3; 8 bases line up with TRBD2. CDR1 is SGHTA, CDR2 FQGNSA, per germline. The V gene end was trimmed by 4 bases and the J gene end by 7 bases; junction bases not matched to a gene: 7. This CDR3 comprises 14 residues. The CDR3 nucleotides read TGTGCCAGCAGCTCAGGCCGGGGGGGCTATACGCAGTATTTT. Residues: CASSSGRGGYTQYF.

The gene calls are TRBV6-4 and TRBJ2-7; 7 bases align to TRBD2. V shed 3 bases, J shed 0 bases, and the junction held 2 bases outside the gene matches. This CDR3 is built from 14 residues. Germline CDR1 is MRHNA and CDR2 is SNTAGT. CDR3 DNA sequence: TGTGCCAGCAGTGAGGCGGGGGACTCCTACGAGCAGTACTTC. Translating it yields CASSEAGDSYEQYF.

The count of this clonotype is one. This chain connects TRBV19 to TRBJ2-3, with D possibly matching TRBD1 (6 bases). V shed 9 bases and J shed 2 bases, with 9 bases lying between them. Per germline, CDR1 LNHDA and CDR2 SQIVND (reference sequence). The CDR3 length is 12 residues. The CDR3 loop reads CASRQDTDTQYF. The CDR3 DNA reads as TGTGCCAGCCGACAGGACACAGATACGCAGTATTTT.

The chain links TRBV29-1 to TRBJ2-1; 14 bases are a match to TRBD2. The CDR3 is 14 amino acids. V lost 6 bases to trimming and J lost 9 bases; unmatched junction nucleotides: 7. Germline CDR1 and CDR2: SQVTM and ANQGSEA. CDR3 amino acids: CSVEGLAGVSEQFF. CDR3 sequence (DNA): TGCAGCGTGGAGGGACTAGCGGGAGTCAGTGAGCAGTTCTTC.

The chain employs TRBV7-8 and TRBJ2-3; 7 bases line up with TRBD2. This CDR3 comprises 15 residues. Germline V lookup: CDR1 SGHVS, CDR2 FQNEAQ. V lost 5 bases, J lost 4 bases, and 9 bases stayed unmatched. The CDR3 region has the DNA TGTGCCAGCAGCGTATGGTGGGGGGGGGCAGATACGCAGTATTTT. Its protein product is CASSVWWGGADTQYF.

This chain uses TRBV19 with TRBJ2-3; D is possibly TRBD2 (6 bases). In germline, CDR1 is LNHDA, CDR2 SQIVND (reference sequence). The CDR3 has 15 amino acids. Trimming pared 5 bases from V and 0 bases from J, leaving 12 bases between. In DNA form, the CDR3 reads TGTGCCAGTAGTTTTAGCGGCAGGAGCACAGATACGCAGTATTTT. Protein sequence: CASSFSGRSTDTQYF.

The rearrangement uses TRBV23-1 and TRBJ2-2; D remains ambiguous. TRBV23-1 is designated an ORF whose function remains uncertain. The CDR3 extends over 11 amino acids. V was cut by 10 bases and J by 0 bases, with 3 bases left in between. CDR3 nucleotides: TGCGCCAACGCGAACACCGGGGAGCTGTTTTTT. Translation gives CANANTGELFF.

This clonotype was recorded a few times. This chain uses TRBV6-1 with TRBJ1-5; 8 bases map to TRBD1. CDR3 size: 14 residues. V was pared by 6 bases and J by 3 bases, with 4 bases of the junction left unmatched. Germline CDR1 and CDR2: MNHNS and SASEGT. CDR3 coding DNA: TGTGCCAGCAGGAACAGGGGGGACAATCAGCCCCAGCATTTT. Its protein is CASRNRGDNQPQHF.

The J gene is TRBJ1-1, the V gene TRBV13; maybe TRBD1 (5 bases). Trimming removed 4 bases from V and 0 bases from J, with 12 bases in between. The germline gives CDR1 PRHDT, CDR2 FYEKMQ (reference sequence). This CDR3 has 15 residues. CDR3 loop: CASSSTANMNTEAFF. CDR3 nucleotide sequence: TGTGCCAGCAGCTCGACAGCTAACATGAACACTGAAGCTTTCTTT.

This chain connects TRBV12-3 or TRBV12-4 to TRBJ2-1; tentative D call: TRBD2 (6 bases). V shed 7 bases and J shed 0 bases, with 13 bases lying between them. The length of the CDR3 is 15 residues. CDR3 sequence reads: CASTPSVSSYNEQFF. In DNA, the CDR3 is TGTGCCAGCACCCCTAGCGTCAGCTCCTACAATGAGCAGTTCTTC.

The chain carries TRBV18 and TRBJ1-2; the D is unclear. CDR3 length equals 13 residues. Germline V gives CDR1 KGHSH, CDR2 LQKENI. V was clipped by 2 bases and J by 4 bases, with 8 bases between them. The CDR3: CASSPETSYGYTF. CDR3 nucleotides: TGTGCCAGCTCACCAGAGACTTCCTATGGCTACACCTTC.

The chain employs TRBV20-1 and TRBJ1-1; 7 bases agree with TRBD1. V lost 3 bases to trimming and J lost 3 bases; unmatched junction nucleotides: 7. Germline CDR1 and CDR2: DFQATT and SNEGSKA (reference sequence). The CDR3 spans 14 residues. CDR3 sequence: CSASSPTGHTEAFF. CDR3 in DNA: TGCAGTGCTAGCTCACCGACAGGGCACACTGAAGCTTTCTTT.

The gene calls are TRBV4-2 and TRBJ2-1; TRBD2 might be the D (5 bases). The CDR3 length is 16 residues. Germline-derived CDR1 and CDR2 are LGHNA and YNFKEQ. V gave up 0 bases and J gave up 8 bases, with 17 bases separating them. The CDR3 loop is CASSQEGRPEGDEQFF. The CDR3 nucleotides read TGTGCCAGCAGCCAAGAAGGAAGACCAGAGGGCGATGAGCAGTTCTTC.

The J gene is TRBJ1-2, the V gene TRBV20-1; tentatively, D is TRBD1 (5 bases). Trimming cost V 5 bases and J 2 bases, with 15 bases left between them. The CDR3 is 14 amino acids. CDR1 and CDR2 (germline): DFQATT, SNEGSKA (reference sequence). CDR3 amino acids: CSARDGTTNYGYTF. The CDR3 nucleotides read TGCAGTGCTCGGGACGGAACCACAAACTATGGCTACACCTTC.

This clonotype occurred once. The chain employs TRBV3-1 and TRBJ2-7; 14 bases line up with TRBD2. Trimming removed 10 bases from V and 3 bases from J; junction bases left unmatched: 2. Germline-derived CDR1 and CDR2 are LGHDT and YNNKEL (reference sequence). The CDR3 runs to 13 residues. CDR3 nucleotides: TGTGCCACCGGGACTAGCGGGAGCTACGAGCAGTACTTC. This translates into CATGTSGSYEQYF.

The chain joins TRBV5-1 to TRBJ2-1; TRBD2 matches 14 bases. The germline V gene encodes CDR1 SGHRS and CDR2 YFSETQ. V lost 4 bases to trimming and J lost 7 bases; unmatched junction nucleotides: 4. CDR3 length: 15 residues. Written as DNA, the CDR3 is TGCGCCAGCAGCACCGGGACTAGCGGGAGTAATGAGCAGTTCTTC. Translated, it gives CASSTGTSGSNEQFF.

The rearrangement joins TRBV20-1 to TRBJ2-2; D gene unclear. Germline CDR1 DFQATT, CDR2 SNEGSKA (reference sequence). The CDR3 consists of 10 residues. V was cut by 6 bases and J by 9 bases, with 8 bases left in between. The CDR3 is CSAPSRELFF. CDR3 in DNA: TGCAGTGCCCCCTCCCGGGAGCTGTTTTTT.

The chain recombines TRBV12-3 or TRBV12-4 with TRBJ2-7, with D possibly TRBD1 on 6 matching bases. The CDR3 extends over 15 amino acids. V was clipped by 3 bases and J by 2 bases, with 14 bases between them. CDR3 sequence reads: CASSFGLTGTYEQYF. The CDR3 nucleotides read TGTGCCAGCAGTTTTGGGCTGACAGGAACCTACGAGCAGTACTTC.

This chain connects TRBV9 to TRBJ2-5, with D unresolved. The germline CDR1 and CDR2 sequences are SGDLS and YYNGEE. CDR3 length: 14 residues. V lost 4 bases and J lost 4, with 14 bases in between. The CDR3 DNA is TGTGCCAGCAGCTGGGAATCGGCTGGAGAGACCCAGTACTTC. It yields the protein CASSWESAGETQYF.

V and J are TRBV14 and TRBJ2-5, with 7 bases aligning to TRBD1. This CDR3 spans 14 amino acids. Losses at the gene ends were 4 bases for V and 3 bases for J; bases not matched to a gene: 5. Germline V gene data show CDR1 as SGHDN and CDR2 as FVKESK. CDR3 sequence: CASSPRQGKETQYF. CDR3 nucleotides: TGTGCCAGCAGCCCCCGACAGGGTAAAGAGACCCAGTACTTC. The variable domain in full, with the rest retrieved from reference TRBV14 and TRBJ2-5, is EAGVTQFPSHSVIEKGQTVTLRCDPISGHDNLYWYRRVMGKEIKFLLHFVKESKQDESGMPNNRFLAERTGGTYSTLKVQPAELEDSGVYFCASSPRQGKETQYFGPGTRLLVL.

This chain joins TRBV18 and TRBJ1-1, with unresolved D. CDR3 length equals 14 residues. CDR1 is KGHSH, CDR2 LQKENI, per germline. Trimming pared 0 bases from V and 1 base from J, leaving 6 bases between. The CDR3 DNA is TGTGCCAGCTCACCACCCTGGAAGAACACTGAAGCTTTCTTT. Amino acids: CASSPPWKNTEAFF.

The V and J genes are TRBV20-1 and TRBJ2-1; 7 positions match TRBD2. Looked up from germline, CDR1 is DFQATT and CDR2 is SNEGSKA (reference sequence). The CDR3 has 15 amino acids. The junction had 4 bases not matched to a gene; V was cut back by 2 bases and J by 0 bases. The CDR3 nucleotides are TGCAGTGCTAGACTAGCGGCTAACTCCTACAATGAGCAGTTCTTC. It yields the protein CSARLAANSYNEQFF.

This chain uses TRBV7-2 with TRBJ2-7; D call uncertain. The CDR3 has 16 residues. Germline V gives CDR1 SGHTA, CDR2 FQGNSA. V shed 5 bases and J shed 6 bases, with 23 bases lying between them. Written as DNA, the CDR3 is TGTGCCAGCAGCACACTTTTATCCCTCGCACCCTCCGAGCAGTACTTC. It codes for CASSTLLSLAPSEQYF.

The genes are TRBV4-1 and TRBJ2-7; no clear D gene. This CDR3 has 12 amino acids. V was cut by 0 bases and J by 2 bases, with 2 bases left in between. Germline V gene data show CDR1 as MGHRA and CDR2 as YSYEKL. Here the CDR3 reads CASSQDTYEQYF. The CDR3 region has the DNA TGCGCCAGCAGCCAAGATACCTACGAGCAGTACTTC.

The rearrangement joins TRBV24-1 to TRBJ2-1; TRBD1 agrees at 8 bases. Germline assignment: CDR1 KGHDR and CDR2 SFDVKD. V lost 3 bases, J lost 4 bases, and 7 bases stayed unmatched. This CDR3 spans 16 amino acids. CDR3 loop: CATSDRTGISYNEQFF. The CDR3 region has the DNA TGTGCCACCAGTGATCGGACAGGGATCTCGTACAATGAGCAGTTCTTC.

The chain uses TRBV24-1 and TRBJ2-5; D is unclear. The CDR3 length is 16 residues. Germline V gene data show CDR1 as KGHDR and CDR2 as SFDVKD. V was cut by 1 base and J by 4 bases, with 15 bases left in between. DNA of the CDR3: TGTGCCACCAGTGATTTCTTGAACCCCCTGGGAGAGACCCAGTACTTC. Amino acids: CATSDFLNPLGETQYF.